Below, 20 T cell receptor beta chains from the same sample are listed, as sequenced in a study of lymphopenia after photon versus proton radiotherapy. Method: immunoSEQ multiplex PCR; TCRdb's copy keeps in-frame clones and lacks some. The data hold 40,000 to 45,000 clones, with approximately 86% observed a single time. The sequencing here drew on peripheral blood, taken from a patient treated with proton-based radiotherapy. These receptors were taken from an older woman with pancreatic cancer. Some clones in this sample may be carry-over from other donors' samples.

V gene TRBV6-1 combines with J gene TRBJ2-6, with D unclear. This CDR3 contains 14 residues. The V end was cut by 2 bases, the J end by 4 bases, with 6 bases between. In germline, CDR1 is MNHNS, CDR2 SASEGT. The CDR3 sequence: CASSELAGANVLTF. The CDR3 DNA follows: TGTGCCAGCAGTGAACTTGCAGGGGCCAACGTCCTGACTTTC.

The CDR3 DNA sequence: TGCAGTGCTAGAGCCGGGGGGGAGCAGTTCTTC. Its translation is CSARAGGEQFF. The chain has TRBV20-1 and TRBJ2-1; TRBD2 agrees at 7 bases. The CDR3 loop spans 11 amino acids. The V segment lost 1 base and the J segment 10 bases; nucleotides outside the gene matches: 1. CDR1 and CDR2 (germline): DFQATT, SNEGSKA (reference sequence).

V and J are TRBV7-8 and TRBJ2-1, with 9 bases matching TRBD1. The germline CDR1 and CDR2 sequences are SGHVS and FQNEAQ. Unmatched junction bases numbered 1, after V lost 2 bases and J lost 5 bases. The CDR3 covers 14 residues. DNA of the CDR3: TGTGCCAGCAGCTTACGGGACAGGGACAATGAGCAGTTCTTC. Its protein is CASSLRDRDNEQFF. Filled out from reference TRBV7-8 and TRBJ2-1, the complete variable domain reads GAGVSQSPRYKVAKRGQDVALRCDPISGHVSLFWYQQALGQGPEFLTYFQNEAQLDKSGLPSDRFFAERPEGSVSTLKIQRTQQEDSAVYLCASSLRDRDNEQFFGPGTRLTVL.

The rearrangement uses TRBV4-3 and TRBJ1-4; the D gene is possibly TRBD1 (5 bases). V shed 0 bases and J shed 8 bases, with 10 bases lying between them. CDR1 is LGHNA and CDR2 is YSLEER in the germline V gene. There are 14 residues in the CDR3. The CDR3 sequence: CASSQEWGREKLFF. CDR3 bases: TGCGCCAGCAGCCAAGAGTGGGGGAGGGAAAAACTGTTTTTT.

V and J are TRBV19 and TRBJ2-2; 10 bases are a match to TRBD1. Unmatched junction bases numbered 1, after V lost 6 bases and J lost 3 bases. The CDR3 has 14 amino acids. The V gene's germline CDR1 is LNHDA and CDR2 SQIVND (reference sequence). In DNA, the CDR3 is TGTGCCAGTAGGGGACAGGGGTACACCGGGGAGCTGTTTTTT. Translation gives CASRGQGYTGELFF.

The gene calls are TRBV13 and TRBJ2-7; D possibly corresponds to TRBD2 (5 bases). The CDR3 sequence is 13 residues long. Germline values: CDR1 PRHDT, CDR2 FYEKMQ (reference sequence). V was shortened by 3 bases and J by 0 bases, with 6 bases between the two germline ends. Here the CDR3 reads CASSFTSSYEQYF. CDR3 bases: TGTGCCAGCAGCTTTACTAGCTCCTACGAGCAGTACTTC.

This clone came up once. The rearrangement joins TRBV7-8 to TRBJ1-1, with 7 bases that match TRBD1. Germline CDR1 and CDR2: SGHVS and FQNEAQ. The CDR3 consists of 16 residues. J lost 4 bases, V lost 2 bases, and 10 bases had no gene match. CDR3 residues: CASSLKYLGGGTEAFF. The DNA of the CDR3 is TGTGCCAGCAGCTTAAAATACCTAGGGGGCGGCACTGAAGCTTTCTTT.

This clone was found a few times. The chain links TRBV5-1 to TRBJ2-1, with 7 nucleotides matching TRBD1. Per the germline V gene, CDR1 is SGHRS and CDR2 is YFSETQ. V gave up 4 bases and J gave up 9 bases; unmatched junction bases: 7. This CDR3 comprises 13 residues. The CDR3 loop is CASSPQGGGEQFF. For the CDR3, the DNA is TGCGCCAGCAGCCCCCAAGGGGGCGGTGAGCAGTTCTTC.

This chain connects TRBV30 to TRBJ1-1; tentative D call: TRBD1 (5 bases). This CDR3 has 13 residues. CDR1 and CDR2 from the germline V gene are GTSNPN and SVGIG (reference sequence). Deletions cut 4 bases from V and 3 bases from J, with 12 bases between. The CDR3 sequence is CAWNRDDYTEAFF. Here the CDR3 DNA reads TGTGCCTGGAACCGGGACGACTACACTGAAGCTTTCTTT.

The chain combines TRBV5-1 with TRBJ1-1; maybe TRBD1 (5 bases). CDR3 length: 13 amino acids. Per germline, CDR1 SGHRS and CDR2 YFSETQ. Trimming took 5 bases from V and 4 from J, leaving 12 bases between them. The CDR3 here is CASRGGDGTEAFF. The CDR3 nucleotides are TGCGCCAGCAGGGGGGGTGATGGCACTGAAGCTTTCTTT. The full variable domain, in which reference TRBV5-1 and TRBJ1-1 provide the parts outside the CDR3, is KAGVTQTPRYLIKTRGQQVTLSCSPISGHRSVSWYQQTPGQGLQFLFEYFSETQRNKGNFPGRFSGRQFSNSRSEMNVSTLELGDSALYLCASRGGDGTEAFFGQGTRLTVV.

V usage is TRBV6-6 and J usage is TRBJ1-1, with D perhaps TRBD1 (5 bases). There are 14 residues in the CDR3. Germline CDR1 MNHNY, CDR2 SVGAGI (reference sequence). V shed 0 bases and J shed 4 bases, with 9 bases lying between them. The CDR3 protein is CASSYSGGATEAFF. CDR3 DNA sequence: TGTGCCAGCAGTTACTCAGGAGGGGCCACTGAAGCTTTCTTT.

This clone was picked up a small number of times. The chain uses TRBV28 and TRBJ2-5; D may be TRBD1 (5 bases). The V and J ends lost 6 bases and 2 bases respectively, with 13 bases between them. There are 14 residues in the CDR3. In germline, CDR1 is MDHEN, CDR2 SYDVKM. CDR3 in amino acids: CASSPPGSQETQYF. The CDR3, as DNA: TGTGCCAGCAGCCCCCCAGGGTCACAAGAGACCCAGTACTTC.

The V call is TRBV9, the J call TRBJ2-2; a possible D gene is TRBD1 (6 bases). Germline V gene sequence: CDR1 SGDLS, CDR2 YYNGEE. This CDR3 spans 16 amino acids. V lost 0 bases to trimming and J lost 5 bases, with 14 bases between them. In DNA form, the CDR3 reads TGTGCCAGCAGCGTAGGACCAGGGGTCATTACCGGGGAGCTGTTTTTT. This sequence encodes CASSVGPGVITGELFF. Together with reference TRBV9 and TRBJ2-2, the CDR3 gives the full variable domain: DSGVTQTPKHLITATGQRVTLRCSPRSGDLSVYWYQQSLDQGLQFLIQYYNGEERAKGNILERFSAQQFPDLHSELNLSSLELGDSALYFCASSVGPGVITGELFFGEGSRLTVL.

The CDR3: CASSQVWVGGYTEAFF. The DNA of the CDR3 is TGCGCCAGCAGCCAAGTTTGGGTAGGGGGGTACACTGAAGCTTTCTTT. V usage is TRBV4-1 and J usage is TRBJ1-1, with D possibly TRBD1 on 6 matching bases. This CDR3 contains 16 residues. Trimming pared 1 base from V and 3 bases from J, leaving 15 bases between. Germline V gene sequence: CDR1 MGHRA, CDR2 YSYEKL.

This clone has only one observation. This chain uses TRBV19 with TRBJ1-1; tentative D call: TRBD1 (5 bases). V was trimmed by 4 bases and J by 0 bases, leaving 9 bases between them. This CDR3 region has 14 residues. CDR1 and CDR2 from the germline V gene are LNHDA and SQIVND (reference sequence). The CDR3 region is CASSTQGMNTEAFF. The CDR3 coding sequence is TGTGCCAGTAGTACCCAGGGTATGAACACTGAAGCTTTCTTT.

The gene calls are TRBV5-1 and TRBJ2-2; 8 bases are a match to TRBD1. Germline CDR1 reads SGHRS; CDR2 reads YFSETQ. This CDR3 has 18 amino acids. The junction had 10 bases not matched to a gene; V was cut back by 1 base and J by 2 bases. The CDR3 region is CASSLSERTGPNTGELFF. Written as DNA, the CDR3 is TGCGCCAGCAGCTTGTCCGAGAGGACAGGGCCAAACACCGGGGAGCTGTTTTTT.

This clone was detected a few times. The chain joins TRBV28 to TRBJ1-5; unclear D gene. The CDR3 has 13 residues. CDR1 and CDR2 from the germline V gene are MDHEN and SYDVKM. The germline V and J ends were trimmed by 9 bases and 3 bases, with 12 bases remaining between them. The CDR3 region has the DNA TGTGCCAGTCAACGGACCCTCAATCAGCCCCAGCATTTT. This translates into CASQRTLNQPQHF.

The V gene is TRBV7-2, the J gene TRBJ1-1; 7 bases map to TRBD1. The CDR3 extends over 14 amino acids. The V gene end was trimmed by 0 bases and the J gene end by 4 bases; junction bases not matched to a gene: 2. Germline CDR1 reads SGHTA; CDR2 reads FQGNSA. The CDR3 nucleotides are TGTGCCAGCAGCTTAGCGACAGGGTTCACTGAAGCTTTCTTT. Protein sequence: CASSLATGFTEAFF.

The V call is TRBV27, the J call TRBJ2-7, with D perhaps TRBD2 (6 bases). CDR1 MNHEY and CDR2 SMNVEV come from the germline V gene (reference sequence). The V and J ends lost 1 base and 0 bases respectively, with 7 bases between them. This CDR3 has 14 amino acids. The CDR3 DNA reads TGTGCCAGCAGTTTATACGGGAGCTCCTACGAGCAGTACTTC. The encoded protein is CASSLYGSSYEQYF.

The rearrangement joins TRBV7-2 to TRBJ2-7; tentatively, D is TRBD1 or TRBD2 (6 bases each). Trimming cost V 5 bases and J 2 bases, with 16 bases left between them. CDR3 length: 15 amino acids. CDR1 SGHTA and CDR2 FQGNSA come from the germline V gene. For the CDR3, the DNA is TGTGCCAGCAGCCCGCAAATTCGGGGGCCCTACGAGCAGTACTTC. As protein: CASSPQIRGPYEQYF.